Listed here are 24 T cell receptor beta chains from one sample, sequenced in a study of T cells expressing NK-cell markers (dated by TCRdb to the early 2020s). Receptor libraries were prepared by 5' RACE. Sequencing took place on an Illumina HiSeq 2000. After reprocessing by TCRdb, each CDR3 protein sequence is one entry, and no DNA is given. The table kept for this sample lists hundreds of thousands of distinct CDR3 sequences. The top ten clonotypes cover 6% to 9.5% of the sample. Sequencing was carried out using blood T cells: a sorted CD56 or NKG2C T cell subset, CD4+ or CD8+ T cells, or bulk PBMC T cells (not recorded which). The receptors shown here come from a woman between 18 and 70 years old in good health.

The chain uses TRBV5-4 and TRBJ2-1; TCRdb lists TRBD1, though no DNA is available to test this call. Germline V gives CDR1 SGHNT, CDR2 YYREEE (reference sequence). The CDR3 totals 14 residues. The chain's CDR3 is CASSYPGTTNEQFF.

V is TRBV12-3 or TRBV12-4 and J is TRBJ1-4; TCRdb picks TRBD1, but there is no DNA to check that call. The CDR3 extends over 17 amino acids. CDR3 loop: CASSPGTGDATNEKLFF.

The rearrangement joins TRBV7-2 to TRBJ2-2; TCRdb returns TRBD1, unconfirmable since there is no DNA. Germline values: CDR1 SGHTA, CDR2 FQGNSA. CDR3 length: 14 residues. CDR3 sequence reads: CASSARGGAGELFF.

V gene TRBV7-8 combines with J gene TRBJ2-2; as DNA is missing, the TRBD2 call by TCRdb cannot be tested. Per germline, CDR1 SGHVS and CDR2 FQNEAQ. CDR3 length equals 16 residues. CDR3 amino acids: CASSLAPAGGPGELFF.

The chain has TRBV20-1 and TRBJ2-3; TCRdb designates TRBD1, a call that cannot be tested without DNA. Germline values: CDR1 DFQATT, CDR2 SNEGSKA (reference sequence). CDR3 size: 12 residues. This chain's CDR3 is CSAPGNTDTQYF.

J is TRBJ2-6 and V is TRBV7-2; checking the TCRdb D call of TRBD1 is not possible without DNA. Germline CDR1 SGHTA, CDR2 FQGNSA. The CDR3 consists of 15 residues. The CDR3 sequence: CASSPGRGGANVLTF.

The V call is TRBV27, the J call TRBJ1-2; with no DNA, the TCRdb D assignment of TRBD1 cannot be verified. Germline V gives CDR1 MNHEY, CDR2 SMNVEV (reference sequence). The CDR3 contains 13 residues. The CDR3 loop is CASGDRGPYGYTF.

Here the CDR3 reads CASTVGGISSYNEQFF. V and J are TRBV28 and TRBJ2-1. This CDR3 comprises 16 residues. Germline V CDR1 and CDR2: MDHEN, SYDVKM.

The chain carries TRBV5-1 and TRBJ2-3. This CDR3 contains 14 residues. CDR1 is SGHRS, CDR2 YFSETQ, per germline. CDR3 sequence reads: CASSLDRFTDTQYF.

This chain uses TRBV29-1 with TRBJ2-2; TCRdb outputs TRBD1, but without DNA this stays unchecked. The germline V gene has CDR1 SQVTM and CDR2 ANQGSEA. CDR3 size: 14 residues. The CDR3 protein is CSVEGGQRTGELFF.

The rearrangement links TRBV7-9 to TRBJ2-3; TCRdb picks TRBD2, but there is no DNA to check that call. CDR1 is SEHNR, CDR2 FQNEAQ, per germline (reference sequence). This CDR3 region has 13 residues. CDR3: CASHGPRTDTQYF. Full variable domain (missing parts from reference TRBV7-9 and TRBJ2-3): DTGVSQNPRHKITKRGQNVTFRCDPISEHNRLYWYRQTLGQGPEFLTYFQNEAQLEKSRLLSDRFSAERPKGSFSTLEIQRTEQGDSAMYLCASHGPRTDTQYFGPGTRLTVL.

This chain uses TRBV19 with TRBJ2-2; the D call from TCRdb, TRBD1, cannot be confirmed without DNA. CDR1 is LNHDA and CDR2 is SQIVND in the germline V gene (reference sequence). The CDR3 length is 16 residues. The CDR3 protein is CASSIGGQGRAGELFF. Full variable domain (missing parts from reference TRBV19 and TRBJ2-2): DGGITQSPKYLFRKEGQNVTLSCEQNLNHDAMYWYRQDPGQGLRLIYYSQIVNDFQKGDIAEGYSVSREKKESFPLTVTSAQKNPTAFYLCASSIGGQGRAGELFFGEGSRLTVL.

CDR3 loop: CASSPDRAEETQYF. This chain uses TRBV12-3 or TRBV12-4 with TRBJ2-5; TCRdb outputs TRBD1, but without DNA this stays unchecked. The CDR3 extends over 14 amino acids.

The gene calls are TRBV4-3 and TRBJ2-1; TCRdb outputs TRBD2, but without DNA this stays unchecked. The CDR3 runs to 16 residues. Germline CDR1 and CDR2: LGHNA and YSLEER. The CDR3 here is CASSHDSHGPYNEQFF.

This chain connects TRBV7-2 to TRBJ1-5. The CDR3 is 13 residues long. Germline lookup yields CDR1 SGHTA and CDR2 FQGNSA. The CDR3 spells CASSLRVEQPQHF.

The chain recombines TRBV29-1 with TRBJ2-7; TCRdb calls TRBD1, which cannot be checked without DNA. Germline-derived CDR1 and CDR2 are SQVTM and ANQGSEA. This CDR3 has 13 residues. The CDR3 spells CSVVPAQGYEQYF.

The chain carries TRBV5-6 and TRBJ2-1; TCRdb selects TRBD2, and the lack of DNA leaves this call unchecked. This CDR3 has 14 residues. Germline-derived CDR1 and CDR2 are SGHDT and YYEEEE. The CDR3 sequence is CASIPHSGGNEQFF.

CDR3 loop: CASSQEWGGSSPRIDTQYF. The V and J genes are TRBV4-2 and TRBJ2-3; the TRBD2 assignment by TCRdb is unverifiable without DNA. The germline CDR1 and CDR2 sequences are LGHNA and YNFKEQ. The CDR3 length is 19 residues.

The chain combines TRBV9 with TRBJ2-3; absent DNA, TCRdb's TRBD1 call cannot be checked. Germline-derived CDR1 and CDR2 are SGDLS and YYNGEE. The CDR3 has 14 amino acids. The CDR3 here is CASSFDRDLDTQYF.

The V gene is TRBV6-2 or TRBV6-3, the J gene TRBJ2-3; TCRdb's D gene call, TRBD2, goes unchecked for lack of DNA. Looked up from germline, CDR1 is MNHEY and CDR2 is SVGEGT. The CDR3 is 19 amino acids. This CDR3 is CASSFLSRLAGGYTDTQYF.

J is TRBJ1-1 and V is TRBV11-1; TCRdb gives TRBD1 as the D gene, but with no DNA this cannot be confirmed. This CDR3 is built from 18 residues. Per the germline V gene, CDR1 is SGHAT and CDR2 is FQDESV (reference sequence). The CDR3 sequence is CASTAQKQGLGPITEAFF. The full variable domain, completed using reference TRBV11-1 and TRBJ1-1, is EAEVAQSPRYKITEKSQAVAFWCDPISGHATLYWYRQILGQGPELLVQFQDESVVDDSQLPKDRFSAERLKGVDSTLKIQPAELGDSAMYLCASTAQKQGLGPITEAFFGQGTRLTVV.

The CDR3 spells CASRRQGSEEKLFF. This chain uses TRBV12-3 or TRBV12-4 with TRBJ1-4; the TCRdb D gene call, TRBD1, has no DNA to confirm it. The CDR3 runs 14 residues.

J is TRBJ2-5 and V is TRBV6-2 or TRBV6-3; the D call of TRBD1 rests on TCRdb alone, since no DNA is present to check it. The CDR3 consists of 15 residues. CDR1 MNHEY and CDR2 SVGEGT come from the germline V gene. CDR3 protein: CASSYFSSKGETQYF.

This chain links TRBV25-1 with TRBJ2-3; absent DNA, TCRdb's TRBD1 call cannot be checked. CDR3 length: 16 amino acids. Germline V gives CDR1 MGHDK, CDR2 SYGVNS. CDR3 amino acids: CASSEYRTGGTDTQYF.